This passage covers 16 T cell receptor beta chains from one sample sequenced in a study of OX40 agonist ivuxolimab in advanced cancers. Data came from immunoSEQ multiplex PCR; TCRdb stores just in-frame clones and leaves some out. In the table there are 57,000 or so clones, approximately 90% of which are singletons. Sample: CD4+ or CD8+ T cells sorted from blood, taken in a trial of the OX40 agonist ivuxolimab. The receptors shown here come from an adult with an advanced solid tumor such as melanoma, head and neck, liver or kidney cancer.

This rearrangement joins TRBV27 to TRBJ2-3; 8 nucleotides agree with TRBD1. This CDR3 has 16 residues. The J segment lost 0 bases and the V segment lost 4 bases, leaving 6 bases of the junction unmatched. Germline CDR1 and CDR2: MNHEY and SMNVEV (reference sequence). The CDR3 is CASSSQWTGSTDTQYF. The CDR3 DNA reads TGTGCCAGCAGTTCACAGTGGACAGGGAGCACAGATACGCAGTATTTT.

The genes are TRBV18 and TRBJ1-4; a weak D match, TRBD1 (6 bases). V lost 1 base, J lost 12 bases, and 18 bases lay in between. Germline assignment: CDR1 KGHSH and CDR2 LQKENI. The CDR3 runs 15 residues. The CDR3 spells CASSPRGQGRSELFF. The CDR3 DNA follows: TGTGCCAGCTCACCACGGGGGCAGGGTAGGTCGGAACTGTTTTTT.

This chain uses TRBV11-2 with TRBJ2-2, with 8 bases aligning to TRBD2. With V trimmed by 1 base and J by 9 bases, 10 bases remained unmatched. The germline V gene encodes CDR1 SGHAT and CDR2 FQNNGV. CDR3 length: 16 residues. CDR3 in amino acids: CASSLGEGLAGRELFF. CDR3 DNA: TGTGCCAGCAGCTTAGGTGAAGGACTAGCAGGCCGGGAGCTGTTTTTT.

This CDR3 is CASSLQGYEKLFF. In DNA form, the CDR3 reads TGTGCCAGCAGCTTACAGGGTTATGAAAAACTGTTTTTT. This rearrangement joins TRBV7-2 to TRBJ1-4, with TRBD1 as a possible D gene (5 bases). Germline CDR1 and CDR2: SGHTA and FQGNSA. The CDR3 loop spans 13 amino acids. V lost 2 bases and J lost 6, with 7 bases in between.

V gene TRBV19 combines with J gene TRBJ2-3, with a weak D call TRBD1 (5 bases). Trimming stripped 5 bases from V and 1 base from J, with 10 bases between. CDR3 length equals 14 residues. Germline CDR1 is LNHDA and CDR2 is SQIVND (reference sequence). DNA of the CDR3: TGTGCCAGTAGTGCAGGGTACCGCACAGATACGCAGTATTTT. It translates to CASSAGYRTDTQYF.

This clone was observed a single time. The genes are TRBV2 and TRBJ1-4; no clear D. V was clipped by 4 bases and J by 0 bases, with 9 bases between them. CDR3 length: 15 amino acids. Germline-derived CDR1 and CDR2 are SNHLY and FYNNEI. CDR3 loop: CASSVRRATNEKLFF. The CDR3 DNA is TGTGCCAGCAGTGTAAGACGGGCAACTAATGAAAAACTGTTTTTT.

In DNA form, the CDR3 reads TGCGCCAGCAGCTTGTATACCACTAACTATGGCTACACCTTC. This codes for CASSLYTTNYGYTF. The genes are TRBV5-1 and TRBJ1-2; D gene uncertain. The CDR3 consists of 14 residues. The germline V gene has CDR1 SGHRS and CDR2 YFSETQ. Trimming took 1 base from V and 0 from J, leaving 7 bases between them.

V usage is TRBV2 and J usage is TRBJ2-7, with unresolved D. V lost 6 bases, J lost 5 bases, and 11 bases lay in between. From germline, CDR1 is SNHLY and CDR2 FYNNEI. The CDR3 extends over 12 amino acids. The CDR3 loop reads CASRESAHEQYF. Here the CDR3 DNA reads TGTGCCAGCAGAGAATCAGCGCACGAGCAGTACTTC.

This clone was found a few times. The chain couples TRBV4-1 to TRBJ2-7, with D tentatively TRBD1 (5 bases). V dropped 3 bases and J dropped 3 bases, with 15 bases sitting between them. Germline-derived CDR1 and CDR2 are MGHRA and YSYEKL. This CDR3 is built from 15 residues. The CDR3 DNA follows: TGCGCCAGCAGCCAGACGATAGACAGCCGCTACGAGCAGTACTTC. The encoded protein is CASSQTIDSRYEQYF.

The chain has TRBV21-1 and TRBJ2-2; no check of the table's D call, TRBD1, against the DNA was made. TRBV21-1 is annotated as a pseudogene. This CDR3 has 18 residues. DNA for the CDR3: TGTGCCAGCAGCAAAGGGGTCAGGGAAGGACAGGCCACCGGGGAGCTGTTTTTT. Translated, it gives CASSKGVREGQATGELFF.

This chain uses TRBV7-2 with TRBJ1-4, with TRBD1 as a possible D gene (5 bases). The V end was cut by 2 bases, the J end by 3 bases, with 13 bases between. Germline V gives CDR1 SGHTA, CDR2 FQGNSA. The CDR3 is 16 residues long. The CDR3 here is CASSLNRPGSNEKLFF. As DNA, the CDR3 is TGTGCCAGCAGCTTAAATCGTCCAGGGTCTAATGAAAAACTGTTTTTT. Full variable domain (outside the CDR3, taken from reference TRBV7-2 and TRBJ1-4): GAGVSQSPSNKVTEKGKDVELRCDPISGHTALYWYRQSLGQGLEFLIYFQGNSAPDKSGLPSDRFSAERTGGSVSTLTIQRTQQEDSAVYLCASSLNRPGSNEKLFFGSGTQLSVL.

This clone showed up just once. The rearrangement uses TRBV5-1 and TRBJ2-7; 9 bases map to TRBD1. CDR1 is SGHRS, CDR2 YFSETQ, per germline. J lost 7 bases, V lost 4 bases, and 12 bases had no gene match. The CDR3 extends over 15 amino acids. The CDR3 reads CASSRPEGQGGEQYF. The CDR3 DNA follows: TGCGCCAGCAGCCGCCCGGAGGGACAGGGCGGGGAGCAGTACTTC.

The chain joins TRBV23-1 to TRBJ1-3; D is perhaps TRBD1 (5 bases). TRBV23-1 is given ORF status, its function remaining uncertain. V dropped 6 bases and J dropped 7 bases, with 19 bases sitting between them. This CDR3 has 15 residues. The CDR3 DNA sequence: TGCGCCAGCAGCCGCGACAGTCGTCTGGAGAACACCATATATTTT. This sequence encodes CASSRDSRLENTIYF.

V and J are TRBV19 and TRBJ2-5; the D gene could be TRBD1 or TRBD2 (5 bases each). Per the germline V gene, CDR1 is LNHDA and CDR2 is SQIVND (reference sequence). This CDR3 is 16 amino acids long. The V end lost 3 bases, the J end lost 4 bases, and 18 bases lay between the germline ends. CDR3 sequence: CASSMGPPGVGETQYF. The CDR3 bases are TGTGCCAGTAGTATGGGGCCGCCCGGGGTCGGAGAGACCCAGTACTTC.

The rearrangement joins TRBV5-1 to TRBJ1-2; D perhaps matches TRBD1 (5 bases). Germline CDR1 and CDR2: SGHRS and YFSETQ. The CDR3 runs to 12 residues. V was cut by 4 bases and J by 7 bases, with 11 bases left in between. CDR3 coding DNA: TGCGCCAGCAGCGCTGGGACTGGTGGCTACACCTTC. It specifies CASSAGTGGYTF.

The chain recombines TRBV27 with TRBJ1-1; D is possibly TRBD1 (6 bases). Germline loops: CDR1 MNHEY, CDR2 SMNVEV (reference sequence). The CDR3 sequence is 15 residues long. The V end was cut by 4 bases, the J end by 6 bases, with 18 bases between. The DNA for the CDR3 is TGTGCCAGCAGTTCTCCAGCCAGGGGCCGGGCTGAAGCTTTCTTT. This codes for CASSSPARGRAEAFF.